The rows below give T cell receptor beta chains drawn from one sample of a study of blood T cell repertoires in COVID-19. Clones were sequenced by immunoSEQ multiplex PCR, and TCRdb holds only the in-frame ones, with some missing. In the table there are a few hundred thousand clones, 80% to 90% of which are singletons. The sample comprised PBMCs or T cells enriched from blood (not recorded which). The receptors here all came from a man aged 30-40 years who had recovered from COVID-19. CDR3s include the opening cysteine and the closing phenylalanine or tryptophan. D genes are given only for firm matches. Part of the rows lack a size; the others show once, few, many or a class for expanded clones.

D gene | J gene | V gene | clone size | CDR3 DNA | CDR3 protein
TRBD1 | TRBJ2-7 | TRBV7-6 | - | TGTGCCAGCAGCCGGGACAGGGGAGGCGAGCAGTACTTC | CASSRDRGGEQYF
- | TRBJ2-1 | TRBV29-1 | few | TGCAGCGTAATCCTCTACAATGAGCAGTTCTTC | CSVILYNEQFF
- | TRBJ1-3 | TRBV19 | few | TGTGCCAGTAGTATTTGGAGCGGCGAAAACACCATATATTTT | CASSIWSGENTIYF
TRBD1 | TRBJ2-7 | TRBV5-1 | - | TGCGCCAGCAGCCGGGGACAGGGGTTGGTTCACGAGCAGTACTTC | CASSRGQGLVHEQYF
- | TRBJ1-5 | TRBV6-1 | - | TGTGCCAGCAGTGAAGTGAGCAGGGGTAATGGGCCCCAGCATTTT | CASSEVSRGNGPQHF
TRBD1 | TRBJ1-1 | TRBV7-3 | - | TGTGCCAGCAGCCAAGGACAGGAGGGGACGAACACTGAAGCTTTCTTT | CASSQGQEGTNTEAFF
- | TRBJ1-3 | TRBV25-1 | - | TGTGCCAGCAGGCAAACAGGGAGCTCTGGAAACACCATATATTTT | CASRQTGSSGNTIYF
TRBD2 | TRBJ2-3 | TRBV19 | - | TGTGCCAGTAGTATCTCCGCGGGGGGCCCAGGAGATACGCAGTATTTT | CASSISAGGPGDTQYF
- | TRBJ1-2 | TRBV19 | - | TGTGCCAGTATCGACAGTCTTACTGATGGCTACACCTTC | CASIDSLTDGYTF
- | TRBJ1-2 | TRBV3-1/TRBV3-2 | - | TGTGCCAGCAGCCGAGGTCGGGAAGGTTGGACCTTC | CASSRGREGWTF
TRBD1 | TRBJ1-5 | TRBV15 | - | TGTGCCACCAGATCTACTTTCGGGACAGCAATTAATCAGCCCCAGCATTTT | CATRSTFGTAINQPQHF
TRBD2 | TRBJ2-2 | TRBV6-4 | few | TGTGCCAGCAGAGGACTAGCGGGGGGCCAGAGCACCGGGGAGCTGTTTTTT | CASRGLAGGQSTGELFF
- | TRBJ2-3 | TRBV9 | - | TGTGCCAGCAGCGTACGAAGGGAGGGCACAGATACGCAGTATTTT | CASSVRREGTDTQYF
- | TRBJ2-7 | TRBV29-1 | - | TGCAGCGCTACTTCATCGTCGGACGAGCAGTACTTC | CSATSSSDEQYF
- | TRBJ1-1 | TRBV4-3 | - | TGCGCCAGCAGCCCGACAGGGAACACTGAAGCTTTCTTT | CASSPTGNTEAFF
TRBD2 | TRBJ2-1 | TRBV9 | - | TGTGCCAGCAGCCCGACGGAGACTAGCGGGGGGGCTGATGAGCAGTTCTTC | CASSPTETSGGADEQFF
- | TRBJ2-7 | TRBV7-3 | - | TGCGCCAGCAGCCGGGACTTTTCCTACGAGCAGTACTTC | CASSRDFSYEQYF
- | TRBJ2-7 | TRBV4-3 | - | TGCGCCAGCAGCTCCGAGACAGGTGTGACTTACGAGCAGTACTTC | CASSSETGVTYEQYF
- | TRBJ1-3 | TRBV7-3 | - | TGTGCCAGCAGCCTACAAGGGGCAGGGGGAAACACCATATATTTT | CASSLQGAGGNTIYF
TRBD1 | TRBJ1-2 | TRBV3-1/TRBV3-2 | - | TGTGCCAGCAGCCAAAGTGGGGTACAGGGGACCCCCTTGAACTATGGCTACACCTTC | CASSQSGVQGTPLNYGYTF
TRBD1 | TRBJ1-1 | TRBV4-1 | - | TGCGCCAGCAGCCACCCCGGGACAGGGGCTGAAGCTTTCTTT | CASSHPGTGAEAFF
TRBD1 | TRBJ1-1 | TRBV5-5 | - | TGTGCCAGCACTCGGGACAGCCCCCACATGAATCCTGAAGCTTTCTTT | CASTRDSPHMNPEAFF
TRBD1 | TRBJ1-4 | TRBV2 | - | TGTGCCAGCAGTGTCCGATTACAGGGGGTGCACGAAAAACTGTTTTTT | CASSVRLQGVHEKLFF